A selection of T cell receptor beta chains follows, all from one sample in a study of blood T cell repertoires in COVID-19. The table came from immunoSEQ multiplex PCR; TCRdb's copy has only in-frame clones and leaves some out. Found here are approximately 47,000 clones, around 85% of them singletons; the top ten hold under 7%. The sample was peripheral blood. All receptors derive from a woman between 55 and 75 years old with acute or convalescent COVID-19. Each CDR3 is given with its conserved first and last residue. The order of the fields is J gene, D gene, clone size, V gene, CDR3 DNA, CDR3 protein. The D gene is left open where the match is weak. Only some rows state a clone size, as once, few, many or a class for expanded clones.

J: TRBJ1-2; D: TRBD1; size: .; V: TRBV7-2; DNA: TGTGCCAGCAGCTTAGATAACAGGGGTTCGTCTGGCTACACCTTC; CDR3: CASSLDNRGSSGYTF
J: TRBJ2-2; D: .; size: .; V: TRBV19; DNA: TGTGCCAGTAGTATCTCGAGGAACACCGGGGAGCTGTTTTTT; CDR3: CASSISRNTGELFF
J: TRBJ2-2; D: .; size: .; V: TRBV11-1; DNA: TGTGCCAGCAGCTTAAAGACAGCCGGGGAGCTGTTTTTT; CDR3: CASSLKTAGELFF
J: TRBJ2-2; D: TRBD2; size: few; V: TRBV5-4; DNA: TGTGCCAGCAGCTTTAAGCGGGAGGGCACCGGGGAGCTGTTTTTT; CDR3: CASSFKREGTGELFF
J: TRBJ1-4; D: .; size: .; V: TRBV2; DNA: TGTGCCAGCAGTGATGGGGCGACCAATGAAAAACTGTTTTTT; CDR3: CASSDGATNEKLFF
J: TRBJ2-2; D: TRBD1; size: .; V: TRBV18; DNA: TGTGCCAGCTCCCGGACAGGGAGCACCGGGGAGCTGTTTTTT; CDR3: CASSRTGSTGELFF
J: TRBJ1-1; D: .; size: .; V: TRBV7-9; DNA: TGTGCCAGCACTAACAGTTGGGGGGACTCTAAGGACACTGAAGCTTTCTTT; CDR3: CASTNSWGDSKDTEAFF
J: TRBJ2-1; D: .; size: .; V: TRBV10-2; DNA: TGCGCCAGCAGTGAGACACAGTACAATGAGCAGTTCTTC; CDR3: CASSETQYNEQFF
J: TRBJ2-7; D: .; size: .; V: TRBV30; DNA: TGTGCCTGGAGGTCGTGGGTCTGGAGCGAGCAGTACTTC; CDR3: CAWRSWVWSEQYF
J: TRBJ2-7; D: .; size: .; V: TRBV19; DNA: TGTGCCAGTAGTATACGCGGCGACTCCTACGAGCAGTACTTC; CDR3: CASSIRGDSYEQYF
J: TRBJ1-6; D: .; size: .; V: TRBV15; DNA: TGTGCCACCAGCAGAGATTATACGGGGGGGAAGGATTCACCCCTCCACTTT; CDR3: CATSRDYTGGKDSPLHF
J: TRBJ1-5; D: TRBD1; size: once; V: TRBV24-1; DNA: TGTGCCACCAGTGATTTATACAGGGGCGGGCGTCAGCCCCAGCATTTT; CDR3: CATSDLYRGGRQPQHF
J: TRBJ2-7; D: TRBD1; size: few; V: TRBV29-1; DNA: TGCAGCGGCGGACAGGGGGTATACGAGCAGTACTTC; CDR3: CSGGQGVYEQYF
J: TRBJ2-7; D: TRBD1; size: .; V: TRBV5-1; DNA: TGCGCCAGCAGGGAACAGGGGGCAAGCTCCTACGAGCAGTACTTC; CDR3: CASREQGASSYEQYF
J: TRBJ1-1; D: .; size: .; V: TRBV6-5; DNA: TGTGCCAGCAGATTGGGCCCGACAAACACTGAAGCTTTCTTT; CDR3: CASRLGPTNTEAFF
J: TRBJ1-2; D: .; size: .; V: TRBV4-3; DNA: TGCGCCAGCAGCCGAGAATTCCAGGGCGGTGGCTATGGCTACACCTTC; CDR3: CASSREFQGGGYGYTF
J: TRBJ2-2; D: .; size: .; V: TRBV19; DNA: TGTGCCAGTAGTGGGCGGGTCCAGAACACCGGGGAGCTGTTTTTT; CDR3: CASSGRVQNTGELFF
J: TRBJ2-5; D: TRBD1; size: .; V: TRBV7-9; DNA: TGTGCCAGCAGCCTCGGGACAGGGTGGGTCCAAGAGACCCAGTACTTC; CDR3: CASSLGTGWVQETQYF
J: TRBJ1-1; D: .; size: .; V: TRBV19; DNA: TGTGCCAGTACTGGGACACGCAACACTGAAGCTTTCTTT; CDR3: CASTGTRNTEAFF
J: TRBJ2-1; D: TRBD1; size: once; V: TRBV11-2; DNA: TGTGCCAGCAGCTCCCTCCGGGACAGACCTGTCGGTGAGCAGTTCTTC; CDR3: CASSSLRDRPVGEQFF
J: TRBJ1-1; D: .; size: few; V: TRBV6-5; DNA: TGTGCCAGCAGTTACAATCGGGGGGGCATGAACACTGAAGCTTTCTTT; CDR3: CASSYNRGGMNTEAFF
J: TRBJ2-5; D: .; size: .; V: TRBV5-1; DNA: TGCGCCAGCACCCAAGGACAGCAAGAGACCCAGTACTTC; CDR3: CASTQGQQETQYF
J: TRBJ2-1; D: .; size: .; V: TRBV11-2; DNA: TGTGCCAGCAGCCTAGCCTCTGCGGCTAATGAGCAGTTCTTC; CDR3: CASSLASAANEQFF
J: TRBJ2-2; D: .; size: .; V: TRBV29-1; DNA: TGCAGCGTCGACCAGGGAAACACCGGGGAGCTGTTTTTT; CDR3: CSVDQGNTGELFF
J: TRBJ2-1; D: TRBD2; size: .; V: TRBV2; DNA: TGTGCCAGCAAACTAGCGAGCTACAATGAGCAGTTCTTC; CDR3: CASKLASYNEQFF
J: TRBJ1-2; D: TRBD1; size: .; V: TRBV9; DNA: TGTGCCAGCAGCGTACCCCGGGACAGGGTGGACTATGGCTACACCTTC; CDR3: CASSVPRDRVDYGYTF
J: TRBJ2-1; D: TRBD2; size: .; V: TRBV27; DNA: TGTGCCAGCAGTTCCATTGCGGGAGAAGGCTACAATGAGCAGTTCTTC; CDR3: CASSSIAGEGYNEQFF
J: TRBJ2-7; D: .; size: .; V: TRBV7-2; DNA: TGTGCCAGCAGCTTAGACCCAGTACCCTACGAGCAGTACTTC; CDR3: CASSLDPVPYEQYF
J: TRBJ1-2; D: TRBD1; size: .; V: TRBV27; DNA: TGTGCCAGCAGTCTATCCCGGACAGGGTATGGCTACACCTTC; CDR3: CASSLSRTGYGYTF
J: TRBJ1-2; D: .; size: .; V: TRBV5-1; DNA: TGCGCCAGCAGCTTAGTCTCCGCAGGGAGCTACACCTTC; CDR3: CASSLVSAGSYTF
J: TRBJ2-2; D: TRBD2; size: .; V: TRBV18; DNA: TGTGCCAGCTCATCTAGCGGGTTGGACACCGGGGAGCTGTTTTTT; CDR3: CASSSSGLDTGELFF
J: TRBJ2-1; D: TRBD2; size: once; V: TRBV5-1; DNA: TGCGCCAGCAGCCTAAACCAGCGGGGGGGCAACAATGAGCAGTTCTTC; CDR3: CASSLNQRGGNNEQFF
J: TRBJ2-7; D: TRBD2; size: .; V: TRBV12-5; DNA: TGTGCTAGTGCTGCGGTAGCGGGTTTTTACGAGCAGTACTTC; CDR3: CASAAVAGFYEQYF
J: TRBJ2-7; D: .; size: .; V: TRBV9; DNA: TGTGCCAGCAGCGTATTAGAGGACACTCTCTCCGAGCAGTACTTC; CDR3: CASSVLEDTLSEQYF
J: TRBJ1-1; D: TRBD1; size: .; V: TRBV29-1; DNA: TGCAGCGTTGAAGGCGCGGGACAGGCGACTGAAGCTTTCTTT; CDR3: CSVEGAGQATEAFF
J: TRBJ2-3; D: .; size: .; V: TRBV7-3; DNA: TGTGCCAGCAGCATACTCGGGAGTTCTAGCACAGATACGCAGTATTTT; CDR3: CASSILGSSSTDTQYF
J: TRBJ1-5; D: .; size: .; V: TRBV27; DNA: TGTGCCAGCAGGATACAGTCCTATAGCAATCAGCCCCAGCATTTT; CDR3: CASRIQSYSNQPQHF
J: TRBJ1-5; D: .; size: .; V: TRBV27; DNA: TGTGCCAGCGCTAAGGGGGTGACTCAGCCCCAGCATTTT; CDR3: CASAKGVTQPQHF
J: TRBJ2-7; D: .; size: .; V: TRBV20-1; DNA: TGCAGTGCTAGTCGGGGACTGAACTACGAGCAGTACTTC; CDR3: CSASRGLNYEQYF
J: TRBJ1-1; D: .; size: .; V: TRBV6-5; DNA: TGTGCCAGCAGTCTGCGGGGGGGGGACACTGAAGCTTTCTTT; CDR3: CASSLRGGDTEAFF